The rows below give T cell receptor beta chains drawn from one sample of a study of blood T cell repertoires in COVID-19. Using immunoSEQ multiplex PCR, the repertoire was profiled, and TCRdb retains in-frame clones only, with some absent. The table shows under 170,000 clones, with more than 75% occurring only once. Specimen: peripheral blood. Receptor source: a man between 65 and 80 years old with acute or convalescent COVID-19. The CDR3 runs from the conserved cysteine through the conserved F or W. Each record gives: D gene, clone size, V gene, J gene, CDR3 protein, CDR3 DNA. The D gene is left open where the match is weak. Clone size appears in some rows only: once, few, many, or a class for an expanded clone.

NA	NA	TRBV21-1	TRBJ2-1	CASSNVLAGGHNEQFF	TGTGCCAGCAGCAACGTCCTAGCGGGAGGCCACAATGAGCAGTTCTTC
TRBD1	NA	TRBV5-6	TRBJ2-5	CASSFQGALETQYF	TGTGCCAGCAGCTTCCAGGGGGCCTTGGAGACCCAGTACTTC
TRBD2	once	TRBV29-1	TRBJ2-7	CSARLSGSSYEQYF	TGCAGCGCCAGACTAAGCGGGAGCTCCTACGAGCAGTACTTC
NA	NA	TRBV11-2	TRBJ2-3	CASSLNRRGFFDTQYF	TGTGCCAGCAGCTTGAACAGACGTGGTTTTTTTGATACGCAGTATTTT
NA	NA	TRBV6-5	TRBJ2-1	CASSYGGSVNEQFF	TGTGCCAGCAGTTATGGGGGCTCGGTAAATGAGCAGTTCTTC
NA	NA	TRBV5-8	TRBJ1-3	CASSYDIGHSGNTIYF	TGTGCCAGCAGCTATGACATCGGCCACTCTGGAAACACCATATATTTT
TRBD2	few	TRBV19	TRBJ2-4	CASSRLAGEAKNIQYF	TGTGCCAGTAGTAGACTAGCGGGGGAAGCCAAAAACATTCAGTACTTC
TRBD1	NA	TRBV2	TRBJ2-5	CASMWTGGGFETQYF	TGTGCCAGCATGTGGACAGGGGGCGGTTTCGAGACCCAGTACTTC
TRBD1	NA	TRBV19	TRBJ2-3	CASSTQGIGDTQYF	TGTGCCAGTAGTACACAGGGGATCGGCGATACGCAGTATTTT
NA	NA	TRBV19	TRBJ1-6	CASSEAENSPLHF	TGTGCCAGTAGTGAGGCGGAGAATTCACCCCTCCACTTT
NA	NA	TRBV6-6	TRBJ1-3	CASSSQGSGNTIYF	TGTGCCAGCAGTTCGCAGGGGTCGGGAAACACCATATATTTT
NA	NA	TRBV7-9	TRBJ2-1	CASSGRSGLGYNEQFF	TGTGCCAGCAGCGGACGATCGGGACTGGGATACAATGAGCAGTTCTTC
TRBD2	NA	TRBV5-1	TRBJ2-3	CASSEGSSGSDTQYF	TGCGCCAGCAGCGAGGGGAGTAGCGGGAGTGATACGCAGTATTTT
NA	once	TRBV4-1	TRBJ1-3	CASSLQALASGNTIYF	TGCGCCAGCAGCCTCCAGGCACTCGCCTCTGGAAACACCATATATTTT
TRBD1	NA	TRBV28	TRBJ1-2	CASSTPGPGTGPTF	TGTGCCAGCAGTACCCCCGGGCCCGGGACAGGGCCAACCTTC
NA	once	TRBV4-1	TRBJ2-7	CASSQEQVYEQYF	TGCGCCAGCAGCCAGGAGCAAGTCTACGAGCAGTACTTC
TRBD1	NA	TRBV19	TRBJ1-2	CASSMGQGIRDYGYTF	TGTGCCAGTAGTATGGGACAGGGTATTCGGGACTATGGCTACACCTTC
TRBD1	NA	TRBV3-1/TRBV3-2	TRBJ1-1	CASSHLTRWGQGGAFF	TGTGCCAGCAGCCACCTAACCCGGTGGGGACAGGGAGGAGCTTTCTTT
NA	NA	TRBV2	TRBJ2-3	CASSDFWAESQYF	TGTGCCAGCAGTGACTTTTGGGCTGAATCGCAGTATTTT
NA	NA	TRBV7-9	TRBJ1-2	CASSLGSAGNYGYTF	TGTGCCAGCAGCTTAGGATCCGCAGGAAACTATGGCTACACCTTC
NA	NA	TRBV25-1	TRBJ2-3	CASSAPGHGGFGQYF	TGTGCCAGCAGTGCCCCTGGACACGGGGGTTTTGGGCAGTATTTT
NA	NA	TRBV19	TRBJ1-4	CASRPAGVEKLFF	TGTGCCAGTAGGCCGGCCGGAGTCGAAAAACTGTTTTTT
TRBD1	NA	TRBV5-6	TRBJ2-5	CASSLDTGTGQETQYF	TGTGCCAGCAGCTTAGATACCGGGACAGGGCAAGAGACCCAGTACTTC
NA	NA	TRBV15	TRBJ2-3	CATSRGGVGASTDTQYF	TGTGCCACCAGCAGAGGGGGAGTGGGGGCTAGCACAGATACGCAGTATTTT
TRBD2	NA	TRBV29-1	TRBJ2-1	CSVKRGLSYNEQFF	TGCAGCGTCAAGCGGGGCTTATCCTACAATGAGCAGTTCTTC
NA	NA	TRBV6-5	TRBJ2-1	CASRRTDYNEQFF	TGTGCCAGCAGACGGACAGATTACAATGAGCAGTTCTTC
TRBD1	NA	TRBV7-9	TRBJ2-3	CASSADRPSTDTQYF	TGTGCCAGCAGCGCGGACAGGCCCAGCACAGATACGCAGTATTTT
NA	NA	TRBV2	TRBJ1-2	CASSDRLGYGYTF	TGTGCCAGCAGTGACAGGCTTGGCTATGGCTACACCTTC
NA	NA	TRBV19	TRBJ1-5	CASRGGGLGQPQHF	TGTGCCAGTCGGGGGGGAGGGCTAGGTCAGCCCCAGCATTTT
NA	NA	TRBV30	TRBJ2-6	CAWLRVGQGIAGANVLTF	TGTGCCTGGTTGCGAGTCGGGCAGGGGATAGCTGGGGCCAACGTCCTGACTTTC
TRBD1	NA	TRBV4-1	TRBJ1-6	CASRPSPLSRTGANSPLHF	TGCGCCAGCAGGCCAAGTCCCCTATCCCGAACAGGGGCCAATTCACCCCTCCACTTT
NA	NA	TRBV12-3/TRBV12-4	TRBJ1-4	CASSLGRYEKLFF	TGTGCCAGCAGTTTGGGGCGTTATGAAAAACTGTTTTTT
NA	NA	TRBV18	TRBJ2-3	CASSPAGRTSTDTQYF	TGTGCCAGCTCACCCGCAGGTCGGACTAGCACAGATACGCAGTATTTT
NA	NA	TRBV5-1	TRBJ1-1	CASSGYELNTEAFF	TGCGCCAGCAGCGGTTATGAGTTGAACACTGAAGCTTTCTTT
NA	NA	TRBV11-2	TRBJ2-6	CASSPGSSGANVLTF	TGTGCCAGCAGCCCTGGGAGCTCTGGGGCCAACGTCCTGACTTTC
TRBD2	NA	TRBV15	TRBJ2-1	CATSRDNIGGGADEQFF	TGTGCCACCAGCAGAGATAATATCGGCGGGGGGGCGGATGAGCAGTTCTTC
TRBD1	NA	TRBV5-1	TRBJ2-7	CASSLAGGITSYEQYF	TGCGCCAGCAGCTTGGCAGGGGGCATCACTTCCTACGAGCAGTACTTC
NA	NA	TRBV28	TRBJ1-2	CASNRQALLYGYTF	TGTGCCAGCAATAGACAGGCGCTCCTCTATGGCTACACCTTC
NA	NA	TRBV12-3/TRBV12-4	TRBJ1-2	CASSLAQGVGYTF	TGTGCCAGCAGTTTAGCGCAAGGAGTTGGCTACACCTTC
NA	few	TRBV12-3/TRBV12-4	TRBJ1-3	CASSLAEARFHF	TGTGCCAGCAGTTTAGCGGAGGCACGCTTTCATTTT
TRBD1	NA	TRBV28	TRBJ1-4	CASSSGQGWNEKLFF	TGTGCCAGCAGCTCTGGACAGGGGTGGAATGAAAAACTGTTTTTT
NA	NA	TRBV18	TRBJ1-1	CASSPPGRGGTEAFF	TGTGCCAGCTCACCACCAGGGAGGGGGGGGACTGAAGCTTTCTTT
TRBD1	NA	TRBV7-8	TRBJ1-2	CASSSNLVDRAVIYGYTF	TGTGCCAGCAGCTCTAACCTGGTGGACAGGGCGGTAATCTATGGCTACACCTTC
TRBD1	NA	TRBV12-3/TRBV12-4	TRBJ1-6	CASSFQGAPLHF	TGTGCCAGCAGTTTCCAGGGGGCACCCCTCCACTTT
NA	NA	TRBV19	TRBJ1-5	CASSIGTRHQPQHF	TGTGCCAGTAGTATCGGGACAAGACATCAGCCCCAGCATTTT
NA	NA	TRBV10-3	TRBJ2-3	CAIMAATSTDTQYF	TGTGCCATCATGGCGGCGACTAGCACAGATACGCAGTATTTT
NA	few	TRBV7-2	TRBJ2-2	CASRQLDTGELFF	TGTGCCAGCAGGCAGTTGGACACCGGGGAGCTGTTTTTT
NA	NA	TRBV28	TRBJ2-3	CASSSVAAGNTDTQYF	TGTGCCAGCAGTTCGGTCGCGGCCGGAAACACAGATACGCAGTATTTT
TRBD1	NA	TRBV30	TRBJ1-2	CAWSGQLTGLYGYTF	TGTGCCTGGAGTGGGCAGTTGACAGGGTTGTATGGCTACACCTTC
TRBD2	NA	TRBV19	TRBJ2-5	CASSIGGGRETQYF	TGTGCCAGTAGTATAGGGGGGGGTCGAGAGACCCAGTACTTC
TRBD1	NA	TRBV24-1	TRBJ2-1	CATSDRDRAAGYNEQFF	TGTGCCACCAGTGACCGAGACAGGGCTGCCGGGTACAATGAGCAGTTCTTC
TRBD1	NA	TRBV5-1	TRBJ1-1	CASSSGQGSNTEAFF	TGCGCCAGCAGCTCGGGACAGGGTTCGAACACTGAAGCTTTCTTT
NA	NA	TRBV28	TRBJ2-1	CASRSPLGLYNEQFF	TGTGCCAGCAGGTCTCCCCTTGGGCTTTACAATGAGCAGTTCTTC
TRBD2	NA	TRBV10-3	TRBJ2-5	CAISKTEREETQYF	TGTGCCATCAGTAAGACAGAGCGGGAGGAGACCCAGTACTTC
TRBD1	NA	TRBV10-1	TRBJ2-5	CASSEGDRETQYF	TGCGCCAGCAGTGAGGGGGACAGAGAGACCCAGTACTTC
NA	NA	TRBV7-2	TRBJ2-7	CASSLSSSGPTPYEQYF	TGTGCCAGCAGCTTAAGTAGTAGCGGACCTACCCCCTACGAGCAGTACTTC